This record covers a single T cell receptor beta chain. The antigen is undetermined. CDR3 length: 15 amino acids. The V end was cut by 6 bases, the J end by 2 bases, with 15 bases between. In germline, CDR1 is SNHLY, CDR2 FYNNEI. This entry belongs to a study of shared clonotypes between healthy human individuals. An assay was performed, and its level was deep. Produced via immunoSEQ multiplex PCR; TCRdb's table is partial and in-frame only. The repertoire consists of 950,000 to 1,100,000 clones, with around 76% occurring once and the leading ten covering 1.4% to 1.5%. Study-level findings and limits: Between a handful of donors, naive CD4 clonotypes were shared at a level of roughly 5.5%.

The TCR was taken from a man between 18 and 35 years old in good health. The chain couples TRBV2 to TRBJ2-3, with D possibly TRBD2 on 5 matching bases. Specimen: memory CD4+ T cells sorted from blood. Noted subset: CD45RA-negative fraction. This chain's CDR3 is CASSSERSYTDTQYF. In DNA, the CDR3 is TGTGCCAGCAGCAGTGAGCGGAGTTACACAGATACGCAGTATTTT.